Presented here are 20 T cell receptor beta chains from one specimen sequenced in a study of OX40 agonist ivuxolimab in advanced cancers. The assay was immunoSEQ multiplex PCR, and TCRdb's table has in-frame clones only and misses some. Among fewer than 30,000 clones listed, roughly three quarters were seen once. The material was CD4+ or CD8+ T cells sorted from blood, obtained in a trial of the OX40 agonist ivuxolimab. Receptor source: an adult with an advanced solid tumor such as melanoma, head and neck, liver or kidney cancer.

The chain has TRBV7-6 and TRBJ2-7; possible D gene TRBD1, 5 bases. CDR1 and CDR2 (germline): SGHVS, FNYEAQ. Trimming left V 0 bases short and J 5 bases short, with 11 bases between. CDR3 length equals 14 residues. CDR3 nucleotides: TGTGCCAGCAGCTTAGCAGGGGTCCTTGACGAGCAGTACTTC. It translates to CASSLAGVLDEQYF.

This chain links TRBV5-4 with TRBJ2-7; 11 bases line up with TRBD2. V trimming: 3 bases; J trimming: 7 bases; junction bases outside the gene matches: 6. Germline V CDR1 and CDR2: SGHNT, YYREEE (reference sequence). The CDR3 runs 14 residues. CDR3 nucleotide sequence: TGTGCCAGCAGCTCCATAGCGGGGGGGCGAGAGCAGTACTTC. Protein: CASSSIAGGREQYF.

In DNA, the CDR3 is TGCGCCAGCAGCCCGGGGGGCCTTTGGGATCTCTACGAGCAGTACTTC. Residues: CASSPGGLWDLYEQYF. The chain recombines TRBV5-1 with TRBJ2-7, with D perhaps matching TRBD2 (7 bases). The V gene lost 4 bases and the J gene lost 3 bases, with 20 bases spanning the gap. This CDR3 is 16 amino acids long. The V gene's germline CDR1 is SGHRS and CDR2 YFSETQ.

This rearrangement joins TRBV9 to TRBJ1-1; 7 nucleotides line up with TRBD1. This CDR3 spans 13 amino acids. Germline CDR1 and CDR2: SGDLS and YYNGEE. V lost 6 bases and J lost 3; bases outside the gene matches: 5. The CDR3 region is CASNPGTDTEAFF. The DNA of the CDR3 is TGTGCCAGCAACCCCGGGACAGACACTGAAGCTTTCTTT.

The V and J genes are TRBV6-5 and TRBJ2-3; D is ambiguous. The CDR3 is 14 residues long. Trimming shortened V by 2 bases and J by 0 bases, and 6 bases separated the two germline ends. Germline V lookup: CDR1 MNHEY, CDR2 SVGAGI. CDR3 region: CASSYDGSTDTQYF. Written as DNA, the CDR3 is TGTGCCAGCAGTTACGACGGCAGCACAGATACGCAGTATTTT.

This chain uses TRBV4-1 with TRBJ2-7; weak D call: TRBD2 (7 bases). V gave up 2 bases and J gave up 2 bases, with 10 bases separating them. Germline assignment: CDR1 MGHRA and CDR2 YSYEKL. The CDR3 contains 14 residues. CDR3 region: CASSQFGGPYEQYF. Here the CDR3 DNA reads TGCGCCAGCAGCCAATTCGGGGGGCCCTACGAGCAGTACTTC.

The chain has TRBV29-1 and TRBJ2-1, with 7 positions matching TRBD1. Trimming cost V 1 base and J 8 bases; bases outside gene matches: 11. CDR1 and CDR2 (germline): SQVTM, ANQGSEA. This CDR3 spans 15 amino acids. DNA for the CDR3: TGCAGCGTTGAAGGAGGCCAGGGGGTAAGGTATGAGCAGTTCTTC. Translating gives CSVEGGQGVRYEQFF.

The CDR3 is CASSQGGAGSYNEQFF. In nucleotides, the CDR3 is TGTGCCAGCAGCCAGGGTGGGGCGGGCTCCTACAATGAGCAGTTCTTC. The gene calls are TRBV9 and TRBJ2-1; D may correspond to TRBD1 or TRBD2 (5 bases each). The CDR3 contains 16 residues. Looked up from germline, CDR1 is SGDLS and CDR2 is YYNGEE. V was trimmed by 4 bases and J by 0 bases, leaving 14 bases between them.

The rearrangement uses TRBV7-2 and TRBJ2-1, with D maybe TRBD2 (6 bases). The germline V gene has CDR1 SGHTA and CDR2 FQGNSA. V dropped 3 bases and J dropped 2 bases, with 14 bases sitting between them. The CDR3 spans 16 residues. This CDR3 is CASSFSGGLTYNEQFF. The CDR3 coding sequence is TGTGCCAGCAGCTTTAGCGGCGGGCTGACCTACAATGAGCAGTTCTTC.

This clone came up many times. The same CDR3 can be traced to other DNA sequences in this sample. The chain combines TRBV5-1 with TRBJ2-2; D gene uncertain. V was pared by 2 bases and J by 1 base, with 6 bases between. CDR1 is SGHRS, CDR2 YFSETQ, per germline. This CDR3 is built from 14 residues. DNA of the CDR3: TGCGCCAGCAGCTTAACAGTGAACACCGGGGAGCTGTTTTTT. Protein: CASSLTVNTGELFF.

The V call is TRBV28, the J call TRBJ2-7, with TRBD2 matching over 7 bases. Germline CDR1 MDHEN, CDR2 SYDVKM. V lost 1 base to trimming and J lost 3 bases; unmatched junction nucleotides: 3. The length of the CDR3 is 14 residues. The DNA of the CDR3 is TGTGCCAGCAGTTTATTTGGGGGGGGCTACGAGCAGTACTTC. It specifies CASSLFGGGYEQYF.

This sequence joins TRBV9 and TRBJ2-3, with 9 bases identical to TRBD1. CDR1 is SGDLS, CDR2 YYNGEE, per germline. V trimming: 4 bases; J trimming: 6 bases; junction bases outside the gene matches: 9. This CDR3 is built from 15 residues. The CDR3, as DNA: TGTGCCAGCAGCAGATCCGGGACAGGGTTGGATACGCAGTATTTT. Amino acids: CASSRSGTGLDTQYF.

This clone was counted between two and nine times. This chain connects TRBV19 to TRBJ2-1; the match to TRBD2 covers 11 bases. Germline lookup yields CDR1 LNHDA and CDR2 SQIVND (reference sequence). The CDR3 consists of 15 residues. The V gene end was trimmed by 3 bases and the J gene end by 6 bases; junction bases not matched to a gene: 4. DNA of the CDR3: TGTGCCAGTAGTATCCTAGCGGGAGGCGGCAATGAGCAGTTCTTC. Translating it yields CASSILAGGGNEQFF.

V is TRBV6-1 and J is TRBJ1-3; D might be TRBD1 (5 bases). V dropped 1 base and J dropped 2 bases, with 18 bases sitting between them. CDR1 is MNHNS and CDR2 is SASEGT in the germline V gene. This CDR3 is built from 18 residues. Here the CDR3 DNA reads TGTGCCAGCAGTGAAGTTCCGGGCTCAATGGGGCCTGGAAACACCATATATTTT. It translates to CASSEVPGSMGPGNTIYF.

The chain has TRBV5-6 and TRBJ2-3, with TRBD2 matching 12 bases. V shed 0 bases, J shed 7 bases, and the junction held 6 bases outside the gene matches. The germline CDR1 and CDR2 sequences are SGHDT and YYEEEE. This CDR3 has 16 amino acids. The CDR3 nucleotides are TGTGCCAGCAGCTTGGCCGCTAGCGGGGGGGCCAATACGCAGTATTTT. It codes for CASSLAASGGANTQYF.

This rearrangement joins TRBV4-2 to TRBJ2-1; TRBD2 matches 8 bases. The trim removed 0 bases at V and 0 bases at J, leaving 1 base unmatched. Germline V gives CDR1 LGHNA, CDR2 YNFKEQ. This CDR3 is 16 amino acids long. CDR3 DNA: TGTGCCAGCAGCCAAGAAAGCGGGAGCTCCTACAATGAGCAGTTCTTC. Encoded protein: CASSQESGSSYNEQFF.

In this sample, this clone turned up a few times. The chain recombines TRBV30 with TRBJ2-7, with D perhaps assigned TRBD1 or TRBD2 (5 bases each). V lost 8 bases to trimming and J lost 5 bases, with 19 bases between them. Germline CDR1 GTSNPN, CDR2 SVGIG (reference sequence). The CDR3 has 13 amino acids. The CDR3, as DNA: TGTGCCCGGTCCGGGACCAATTTCGACGAGCAGTACTTC. Translation gives CARSGTNFDEQYF.

This sequence joins TRBV2 and TRBJ1-4; 7 nucleotides match TRBD1. The CDR3 is made up of 15 amino acids. The germline V gene encodes CDR1 SNHLY and CDR2 FYNNEI. With V trimmed by 7 bases and J by 2 bases, 7 bases remained unmatched. The CDR3 sequence is CASKKTTGTNEKLFF. The CDR3 DNA follows: TGTGCCAGCAAAAAAACGACAGGGACTAATGAAAAACTGTTTTTT.

V and J are TRBV29-1 and TRBJ1-2; D is unresolved. The CDR3 loop spans 15 amino acids. The germline gives CDR1 SQVTM, CDR2 ANQGSEA. Trimming removed 4 bases at V and 0 bases at J, with 15 bases between. In DNA, the CDR3 is TGCAGCGTTGTCGCAGGCGACACTACTAACTATGGCTACACCTTC. Amino acids: CSVVAGDTTNYGYTF.

The chain has TRBV4-2 and TRBJ1-1; 7 bases map to TRBD1. The CDR3 totals 15 residues. The trim removed 0 bases at V and 4 bases at J, leaving 5 bases unmatched. Germline V lookup: CDR1 LGHNA, CDR2 YNFKEQ. CDR3 bases: TGTGCCAGCAGCCAAGAGACAGGGTTGAGCACTGAAGCTTTCTTT. Translated, it gives CASSQETGLSTEAFF.